This T cell receptor (beta chain) stems from a study of cytomegalovirus exposure and HLA in healthy donors. Study results and caveats: The authors assumed roughly uniform sequencing depth across donors for presence/absence analyses. Some highly shared sequence variants likely arose as a pipeline artifact. The study carried out a later analysis of TCR beta sequences. It associated some 18,000 of them with specific HLA alleles at a false discovery rate of 0.05. Reportedly, diagnosis of cytomegalovirus status by the classifier showed high specificity and sensitivity.

The ends were cut back, 0 bases at V and 7 bases at J, with 8 bases in the middle. The CDR3 has 12 amino acids. The germline V gene has CDR1 SQVTM and CDR2 ANQGSEA. This clone appeared a few times. Its specificity is not known. The PCR employed 60 Vbeta primers together with 13 Jbeta primers. Sequencing was performed with immunoSEQ multiplex PCR; in TCRdb, only in-frame clones are kept and a portion is missing. Counted here are under 150,000 clones, over 75% occurring once; the ten biggest clones make up about 5%. Sequencing was carried out using PBMCs. The rearrangement uses TRBV29-1 and TRBJ2-3, with D perhaps TRBD1 (5 bases). The clonotype comes from a woman aged 25 to 45 in good health and CMV-seropositive. The CDR3 protein is CSVEDQGYTQYF. The CDR3 nucleotides are TGCAGCGTTGAAGATCAGGGTTATACGCAGTATTTT.